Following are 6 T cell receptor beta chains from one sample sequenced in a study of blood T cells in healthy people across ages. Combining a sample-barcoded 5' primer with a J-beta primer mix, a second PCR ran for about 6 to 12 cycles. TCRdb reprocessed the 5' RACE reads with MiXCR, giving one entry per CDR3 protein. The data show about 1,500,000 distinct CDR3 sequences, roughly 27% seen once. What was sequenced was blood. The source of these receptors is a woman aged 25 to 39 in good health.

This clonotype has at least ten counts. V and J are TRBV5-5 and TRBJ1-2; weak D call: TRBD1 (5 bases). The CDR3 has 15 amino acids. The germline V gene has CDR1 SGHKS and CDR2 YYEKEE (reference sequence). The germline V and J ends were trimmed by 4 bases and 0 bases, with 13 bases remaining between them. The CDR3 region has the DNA TGTGCCAGCAGCCCGACAGTGGCCACTAACTATGGCTACACCTTC. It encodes CASSPTVATNYGYTF.

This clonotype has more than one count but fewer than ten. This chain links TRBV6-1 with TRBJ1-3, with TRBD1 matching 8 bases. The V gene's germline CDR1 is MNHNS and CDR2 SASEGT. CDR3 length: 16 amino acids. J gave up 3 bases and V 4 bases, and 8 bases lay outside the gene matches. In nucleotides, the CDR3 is TGTGCCAGCAGTGGGGAAGACAGGGGAGTTGGAAACACCATATATTTT. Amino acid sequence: CASSGEDRGVGNTIYF.

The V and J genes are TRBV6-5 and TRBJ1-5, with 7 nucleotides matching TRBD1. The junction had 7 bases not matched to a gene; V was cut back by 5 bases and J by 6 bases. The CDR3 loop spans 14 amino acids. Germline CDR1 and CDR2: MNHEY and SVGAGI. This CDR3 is CASSAQGGPQPQHF. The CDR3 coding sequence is TGTGCCAGCAGTGCTCAGGGGGGCCCTCAGCCCCAGCATTTT.

The CDR3 protein is CASSSSGARGEQFF. The DNA for the CDR3 is TGTGCCAGCAGCTCTAGCGGGGCCCGGGGTGAGCAGTTCTTC. The rearrangement links TRBV11-3 to TRBJ2-1; 9 nucleotides align to TRBD2. The CDR3 totals 14 residues. The germline V gene encodes CDR1 SGHNT and CDR2 YENEEA. V lost 4 bases, J lost 9 bases, and 7 bases stayed unmatched.

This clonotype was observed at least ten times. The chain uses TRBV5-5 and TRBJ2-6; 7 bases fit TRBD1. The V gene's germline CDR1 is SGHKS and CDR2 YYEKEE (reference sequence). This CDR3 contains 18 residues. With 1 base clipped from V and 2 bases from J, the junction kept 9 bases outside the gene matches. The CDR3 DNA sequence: TGTGCCAGCAGCTTGAGTTGGACAGGCTCACCTGGGGCCAACGTCCTGACTTTC. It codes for CASSLSWTGSPGANVLTF.

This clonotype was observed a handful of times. The CDR3 protein is CASSRTDRVEAFF. CDR3 DNA: TGTGCCAGCAGCCGAACTGACAGGGTTGAAGCTTTCTTT. The rearrangement joins TRBV6-5 to TRBJ1-1; 7 bases line up with TRBD1. The trim removed 6 bases at V and 7 bases at J, leaving 8 bases unmatched. Looked up from germline, CDR1 is MNHEY and CDR2 is SVGAGI. The CDR3 totals 13 residues.